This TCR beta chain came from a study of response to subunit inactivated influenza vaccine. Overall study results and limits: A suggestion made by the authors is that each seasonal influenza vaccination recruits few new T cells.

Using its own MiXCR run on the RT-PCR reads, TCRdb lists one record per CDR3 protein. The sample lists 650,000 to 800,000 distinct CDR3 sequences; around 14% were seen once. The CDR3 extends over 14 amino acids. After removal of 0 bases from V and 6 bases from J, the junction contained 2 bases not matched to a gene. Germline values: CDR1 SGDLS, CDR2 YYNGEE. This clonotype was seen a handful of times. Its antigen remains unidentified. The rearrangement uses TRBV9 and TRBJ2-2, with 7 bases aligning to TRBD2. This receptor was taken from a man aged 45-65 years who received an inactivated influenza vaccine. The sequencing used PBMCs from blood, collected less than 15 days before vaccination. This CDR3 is CASSVVSGAGELFF. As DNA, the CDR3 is TGTGCCAGCAGCGTAGTAAGCGGGGCCGGGGAGCTGTTTTTT.